Below are 27 T cell receptor beta chains sequenced from a single sample in a study of beta chain features in type 1 diabetes. Study observations and caveats: Shortening of TCRB CDR3s, moderate but significant, appeared in all four CD4+ subsets of Type 1 diabetes patients.

These TCRs' antigens remain unknown. Expressed TCRB transcripts were sequenced after all isolated RNA was converted to cDNA. The table came from immunoSEQ multiplex PCR; TCRdb's copy has only in-frame clones and leaves some out. This repertoire shows 130,000 or so clones, 15% to 20% found once; its top ten account for 2% to 2.5%. Specimen: central memory CD4+ T cells from blood. These receptors all stem from a man in his thirties or forties with type 1 diabetes.

V and J are TRBV13 and TRBJ2-3, with 10 bases identical to TRBD1. The CDR3 runs 14 residues. The V gene's germline CDR1 is PRHDT and CDR2 FYEKMQ (reference sequence). The J segment lost 8 bases and the V segment lost 5 bases, leaving 7 bases of the junction unmatched. CDR3 in DNA: TGTGCCAGCAGCCGGGGGACAGGGGCTGGTACGCAGTATTTT. Its translation: CASSRGTGAGTQYF.

In its sample, this clone was seen a few times. This sequence joins TRBV7-2 and TRBJ2-1; D unresolved. Looked up from germline, CDR1 is SGHTA and CDR2 is FQGNSA. The CDR3 extends over 11 amino acids. V lost 2 bases, J lost 10 bases, and 6 bases lay in between. The CDR3 DNA follows: TGTGCCAGCAGCTTATTGGCAGAGCAGTTCTTC. This translates into CASSLLAEQFF.

In its sample, this clone was seen a few times. V usage is TRBV25-1 and J usage is TRBJ1-5; D may be TRBD1 (5 bases). CDR3 length: 16 residues. The germline CDR1 and CDR2 sequences are MGHDK and SYGVNS. The V gene lost 5 bases and the J gene lost 2 bases, with 16 bases spanning the gap. CDR3 sequence reads: CASSPHGGGGNQPQHF. The DNA for the CDR3 is TGTGCCAGCAGTCCCCACGGGGGAGGCGGCAATCAGCCCCAGCATTTT.

This clone was detected ten times or more. The genes are TRBV4-2 and TRBJ2-1, with D maybe TRBD1 (6 bases). Germline loops: CDR1 LGHNA, CDR2 YNFKEQ. CDR3 length equals 17 residues. The V end was cut by 0 bases, the J end by 2 bases, with 14 bases between. CDR3 sequence reads: CASSQDRAGTPYNEQFF. CDR3 coding DNA: TGTGCCAGCAGCCAAGATCGGGCAGGGACACCCTACAATGAGCAGTTCTTC.

This clone turned up a few times. The chain carries TRBV7-2 and TRBJ2-5; TRBD1 is a possible D gene (5 bases). The germline V and J ends were trimmed by 1 base and 4 bases, with 16 bases remaining between them. This CDR3 has 16 amino acids. Germline loops: CDR1 SGHTA, CDR2 FQGNSA. The CDR3 is CASSLVVPGRGETQYF. The CDR3 DNA sequence: TGTGCCAGCAGCTTAGTCGTCCCGGGTAGGGGAGAGACCCAGTACTTC.

The sample holds a few counts of this clone. Other DNA sequences from this sample encode an identical CDR3 as well. J is TRBJ2-3 and V is TRBV6-5; 9 bases agree with TRBD1. The CDR3 consists of 15 residues. The germline V gene has CDR1 MNHEY and CDR2 SVGAGI. Trimming removed 0 bases from V and 3 bases from J; junction bases left unmatched: 1. The CDR3 DNA reads as TGTGCCAGCAGTTACTCCGGGACAGGGACAGATACGCAGTATTTT. This translates into CASSYSGTGTDTQYF.

This clone turned up a few times. This chain connects TRBV15 to TRBJ1-2, with no clear D. The CDR3 consists of 14 residues. The V gene lost 0 bases and the J gene lost 7 bases, with 12 bases spanning the gap. Germline values: CDR1 LNHNV, CDR2 YYDKDF (reference sequence). The CDR3 sequence: CATSRDSSERGYTF. The CDR3 DNA follows: TGTGCCACCAGCAGAGATAGCTCTGAGCGTGGCTACACCTTC.

The chain joins TRBV10-3 to TRBJ1-2; tentatively, D is TRBD1 (5 bases). Germline CDR1 is ENHRY and CDR2 is SYGVKD. V was trimmed by 4 bases and J by 4 bases, leaving 10 bases between them. This CDR3 spans 13 amino acids. The CDR3 spells CAISARQGYGYTF. As DNA, the CDR3 is TGTGCCATCAGTGCCAGGCAGGGCTATGGCTACACCTTC.

This chain connects TRBV5-6 to TRBJ1-1; D unclear. The CDR3 has 15 amino acids. With 0 bases removed from V and 5 bases from J, the gap between germline ends came to 14 bases. CDR1 and CDR2 from the germline V gene are SGHDT and YYEEEE. The CDR3 DNA reads as TGTGCCAGCAGCTTGGCTAGCCTGGGCGATACTGAAGCTTTCTTT. Translation gives CASSLASLGDTEAFF.

The chain couples TRBV14 to TRBJ2-3; no clear D gene. V shed 3 bases and J shed 0 bases, with 4 bases lying between them. There are 13 residues in the CDR3. Germline V gene sequence: CDR1 SGHDN, CDR2 FVKESK. CDR3: CASSHESTDTQYF. In DNA, the CDR3 is TGTGCCAGCAGCCATGAGAGCACAGATACGCAGTATTTT.

At least ten counts were recorded for this clone. The V gene is TRBV5-1, the J gene TRBJ2-2; 7 bases are a match to TRBD1. Germline V lookup: CDR1 SGHRS, CDR2 YFSETQ. V was clipped by 5 bases and J by 2 bases; unmatched bases: 6. This CDR3 has 15 residues. CDR3 residues: CASRRGTANTGELFF. CDR3 bases: TGCGCCAGCAGGAGGGGGACAGCTAACACCGGGGAGCTGTTTTTT.

The chain recombines TRBV6-5 with TRBJ1-3; D possibly corresponds to TRBD1 (6 bases). Trimming removed 0 bases from V and 3 bases from J, with 12 bases in between. CDR1 MNHEY and CDR2 SVGAGI come from the germline V gene. The CDR3 extends over 16 amino acids. CDR3 protein: CASSYSARGVGNTIYF. The CDR3 DNA follows: TGTGCCAGCAGTTACTCAGCCAGGGGTGTTGGAAACACCATATATTTT.

J is TRBJ2-6 and V is TRBV7-9; D is perhaps TRBD2 (6 bases). Trimming took 1 base from V and 2 from J, leaving 12 bases between them. The CDR3 spans 17 residues. The germline V gene encodes CDR1 SEHNR and CDR2 FQNEAQ (reference sequence). CDR3 residues: CASSLVEGSPGANVLTF. The CDR3 region has the DNA TGTGCCAGCAGCTTAGTGGAGGGATCGCCTGGGGCCAACGTCCTGACTTTC.

The chain is built from TRBV29-1 and TRBJ1-2, with 7 positions matching TRBD1. CDR1 and CDR2 from the germline V gene are SQVTM and ANQGSEA. V shed 7 bases and J 3 bases; nucleotides not matched to a gene: 11. This CDR3 region has 14 residues. The CDR3 DNA is TGCAGCGCCGTCACCCGGGGACAGTACTATGGCTACACCTTC. Encoded protein: CSAVTRGQYYGYTF.

This clone was counted between two and nine times. The V gene is TRBV30, the J gene TRBJ2-5; maybe TRBD1 (5 bases). CDR3 length equals 13 residues. Trimming removed 1 base at V and 5 bases at J, with 11 bases between. Germline V gene lookup returns CDR1 GTSNPN and CDR2 SVGIG (reference sequence). The chain's CDR3 is CAWSGQTLETQYF. The CDR3 DNA sequence: TGTGCCTGGAGTGGACAGACTTTGGAGACCCAGTACTTC.

Comment on this clone: Other nucleotide sequences in the sample specify the same CDR3. This sequence joins TRBV6-6 and TRBJ2-3, with a possible D match to TRBD1 (6 bases). This CDR3 comprises 15 residues. The germline V gene has CDR1 MNHNY and CDR2 SVGAGI (reference sequence). V lost 2 bases and J lost 0, with 9 bases in between. The CDR3 loop is CASSYQGSSTDTQYF. CDR3 DNA: TGTGCCAGCAGTTACCAGGGGTCTAGCACAGATACGCAGTATTTT.

The chain joins TRBV6-6 to TRBJ2-7; D uncertain. Trimming shortened V by 3 bases and J by 6 bases, and 12 bases separated the two germline ends. CDR3 size: 13 residues. CDR1 MNHNY and CDR2 SVGAGI come from the germline V gene (reference sequence). The CDR3 DNA reads as TGTGCCAGCAGTTATGGGAAGTTACGCGAGCAGTACTTC. Its translation is CASSYGKLREQYF.

A few counts support this clone. The chain uses TRBV5-1 and TRBJ2-3; TRBD1 is a possible D gene (6 bases). V lost 2 bases, J lost 1 base, and 11 bases lay in between. From germline, CDR1 is SGHRS and CDR2 YFSETQ. The CDR3 contains 15 residues. The CDR3 DNA reads as TGCGCCAGCAGCTTACAGGGTGTTGGCACAGATACGCAGTATTTT. This gives the protein CASSLQGVGTDTQYF.

This clone was found a few times. V usage is TRBV18 and J usage is TRBJ2-5; TRBD1 might be the D (5 bases). Germline V gene sequence: CDR1 KGHSH, CDR2 LQKENI. This CDR3 is built from 13 residues. Trimming took off 5 bases at V and 3 bases at J, with 10 bases between the two ends. The CDR3 loop is CASSATVEETQYF. The CDR3 region has the DNA TGTGCCAGCTCAGCGACAGTTGAAGAGACCCAGTACTTC.

This clone was observed a handful of times. V gene TRBV25-1 combines with J gene TRBJ2-5; TRBD2 matches 7 bases. The CDR3 is 14 amino acids. The germline CDR1 and CDR2 sequences are MGHDK and SYGVNS. Trimming took 6 bases from V and 0 from J; bases not matched to a gene: 4. The CDR3 loop is CASSLAVHQETQYF. The DNA for the CDR3 is TGTGCCAGCAGCCTAGCGGTACACCAAGAGACCCAGTACTTC.

Note on this clone: A far larger clone is only one base removed, so a read error is likely. The identical CDR3 is also encoded by other nucleotide sequences in the sample. This sequence joins TRBV6-5 and TRBJ1-5, with D unclear. This CDR3 is 15 amino acids long. Germline lookup yields CDR1 MNHEY and CDR2 SVGAGI. CDR3 sequence reads: CSSRRGSTSNQPQHF. The CDR3 nucleotides are TGTTCCAGCAGACGAGGTTCTACTAGCAATCAGCCCCAGCATTTT.

This clone was detected only a few times. The chain couples TRBV9 to TRBJ1-2, with 7 nucleotides matching TRBD1. Trimming cost V 3 bases and J 5 bases; bases outside gene matches: 4. CDR1 is SGDLS, CDR2 YYNGEE, per germline. The CDR3 runs 13 residues. CDR3 nucleotide sequence: TGTGCCAGCAGCGAGGGGGCATGGTATGGCTACACCTTC. This gives the protein CASSEGAWYGYTF.

This clone was picked up a small number of times. This sequence joins TRBV7-2 and TRBJ2-3; D call uncertain. The germline V gene encodes CDR1 SGHTA and CDR2 FQGNSA. The V gene lost 5 bases and the J gene lost 4 bases, with 10 bases spanning the gap. The CDR3 totals 13 residues. Written as DNA, the CDR3 is TGTGCCAGCAGCCTGTCCGGATCAGATACGCAGTATTTT. Amino acid sequence: CASSLSGSDTQYF.

This sequence joins TRBV6-5 and TRBJ1-5, with 10 bases lining up with TRBD1. V lost 5 bases and J lost 7; bases outside the gene matches: 5. The germline V gene encodes CDR1 MNHEY and CDR2 SVGAGI. This CDR3 region has 14 residues. The CDR3 DNA follows: TGTGCCAGCAGTCTGACAGGGGGCGACCAGCCCCAGCATTTT. Translated, it gives CASSLTGGDQPQHF.

This clone has more than one count but fewer than ten. Other DNA sequences in this specimen translate into the identical CDR3. J is TRBJ2-5 and V is TRBV7-9; 8 bases agree with TRBD1. The CDR3 consists of 14 residues. With V trimmed by 3 bases and J by 1 base, 1 base remained unmatched. Germline lookup yields CDR1 SEHNR and CDR2 FQNEAQ (reference sequence). CDR3 in amino acids: CASSFTGGQETQYF. CDR3 bases: TGTGCCAGCAGCTTTACAGGGGGCCAAGAGACCCAGTACTTC.

The chain has TRBV6-6 and TRBJ1-1; D is undetermined. CDR1 is MNHNY and CDR2 is SVGAGI in the germline V gene (reference sequence). V was trimmed by 2 bases and J by 2 bases, leaving 9 bases between them. The CDR3 extends over 14 amino acids. CDR3 region: CASSYRRRNTEAFF. CDR3 coding DNA: TGTGCCAGCAGTTACAGACGGCGTAACACTGAAGCTTTCTTT.

The chain has TRBV4-2 and TRBJ2-1; 9 bases fit TRBD2. Germline trimming cut 4 bases from V and 9 bases from J; bases unmatched to any gene: 13. CDR1 LGHNA and CDR2 YNFKEQ come from the germline V gene. The CDR3 contains 16 residues. CDR3 DNA sequence: TGTGCCAGCAGCCGTGATGGGCCAGCGGGGGGAGGTGAGCAGTTCTTC. It translates to CASSRDGPAGGGEQFF.